The clone carrying this TCR beta chain has a single count. Its antigen is currently unknown. Primers used in a second PCR of about 7 to 12 cycles were a sample-barcoded 5' primer and a J-beta primer mix. The yield of each sample was at least 2.5 million CDR3-containing paired-end reads. TCRdb redid the calling of the 5' RACE reads with MiXCR, one entry per CDR3 protein. The sample lists about 680,000 distinct CDR3 sequences; approximately 49% were seen once. Donation came from healthy Caucasian individuals in Russia who were aged roughly 6 to 95. Each donor gave 9.5 to 10 milliliters of peripheral blood. The record originates from a study of blood T cells in healthy people across ages. Points from the study as a whole: Across samples, TCR beta diversity tracked strongly with naive T cell percentage.

This receptor was obtained from a woman aged 55-69 years in good health. The sample was blood.

The CDR3 loop reads CASRRPGLGTYEQYF. The CDR3 DNA reads TGTGCCAGCAGGCGCCCGGGACTAGGGACCTACGAGCAGTACTTC. This chain connects TRBV6-5 to TRBJ2-7, with TRBD2 matching over 8 bases. The germline gives CDR1 MNHEY, CDR2 SVGAGI. The CDR3 contains 15 residues. Trimming cost V 6 bases and J 2 bases; bases outside gene matches: 9.